One sample yielded the 23 T cell receptor beta chains listed below, sequenced in a study of blood T cell repertoires in COVID-19. The data were produced by immunoSEQ multiplex PCR, yet TCRdb's version contains in-frame clones alone and is incomplete. The sample has around 260,000 clones; approximately 83% are singletons. Specimen: peripheral blood. These receptors came from a woman between 45 and 65 years old who had recovered from COVID-19.

This clone was recorded once. V gene TRBV20-1 combines with J gene TRBJ2-7; 9 positions match TRBD1. Losses at the gene ends were 6 bases for V and 6 bases for J; bases not matched to a gene: 3. Per the germline V gene, CDR1 is DFQATT and CDR2 is SNEGSKA (reference sequence). The CDR3 sequence is 11 residues long. This CDR3 is CSATGGGEQYF. The CDR3 DNA reads as TGCAGTGCCACAGGGGGCGGCGAGCAGTACTTC.

This clone was detected only once. The rearrangement joins TRBV30 to TRBJ1-2; TRBD1 matches 8 bases. V was clipped by 1 base and J by 2 bases; unmatched bases: 6. CDR1 and CDR2 (germline): GTSNPN, SVGIG (reference sequence). The CDR3 runs 15 residues. The CDR3 loop is CAWSGTGTGNYGYTF. As DNA, the CDR3 is TGTGCCTGGAGTGGTACCGGGACAGGCAACTATGGCTACACCTTC.

The chain is built from TRBV3-1 (or the pseudogene TRBV3-2) and TRBJ1-2; D may be TRBD1 (5 bases). There are 14 residues in the CDR3. V was clipped by 5 bases and J by 7 bases, with 17 bases between them. Germline V gene sequence: CDR1 LGHDT, CDR2 YNNKEL (reference sequence). The CDR3 region has the DNA TGTGCCAGCAGCAACAGGTTCCCCGTAGGTGGCTACACCTTC. It codes for CASSNRFPVGGYTF.

This clone was counted a single time. This chain uses TRBV27 with TRBJ1-6, with 10 bases matching TRBD1. CDR1 and CDR2 (germline): MNHEY, SMNVEV (reference sequence). V was pared by 2 bases and J by 7 bases, with 2 bases of the junction left unmatched. The CDR3 is made up of 15 amino acids. CDR3 bases: TGTGCCAGCAGTTTAGGGACAGGGGTGAATTCACCCCTCCACTTT. Translation: CASSLGTGVNSPLHF.

The genes are TRBV5-6 and TRBJ1-3; no definite D call. The V gene lost 4 bases and the J gene lost 7 bases, with 9 bases spanning the gap. The V gene's germline CDR1 is SGHDT and CDR2 YYEEEE. The length of the CDR3 is 12 residues. The CDR3, as DNA: TGTGCCAGCAGCCGGGGATTGAACACCATATATTTT. Amino acids: CASSRGLNTIYF. Looking up the rest from reference TRBV5-6 and TRBJ1-3 gives the full variable domain: DAGVTQSPTHLIKTRGQQVTLRCSPKSGHDTVSWYQQALGQGPQFIFQYYEEEERQRGNFPDRFSGHQFPNYSSELNVNALLLGDSALYLCASSRGLNTIYFGEGSWLTVV.

The V call is TRBV27, the J call TRBJ2-7; no reliable D call. This CDR3 spans 13 amino acids. The V end was cut by 6 bases, the J end by 4 bases, with 13 bases between. The germline V gene has CDR1 MNHEY and CDR2 SMNVEV (reference sequence). This CDR3 reads CASSPKPRYEQYF. The CDR3 region has the DNA TGTGCCAGCAGCCCAAAGCCCAGGTACGAGCAGTACTTC.

This chain joins TRBV9 and TRBJ1-5; D is unresolved. This CDR3 region has 15 residues. CDR1 and CDR2 from the germline V gene are SGDLS and YYNGEE. Between the trimmed V and J ends, which lost 0 bases and 2 bases, there was a span of 9 bases. The DNA for the CDR3 is TGTGCCAGCAGCGTAGATGAGAGGCGCAATCAGCCCCAGCATTTT. Translated: CASSVDERRNQPQHF.

Concerning this clone itself: Germline and junction disagree at one end, which may indicate a read error. The chain carries TRBV5-1 and TRBJ2-1, with D possibly TRBD1 on 6 matching bases. The CDR3 has 12 amino acids. From germline, CDR1 is SGHRS and CDR2 YFSETQ. In nucleotides, the CDR3 is TGCGCCAGCAGCTTGGAACAGGGACCCAAGATCTTC. Protein: CASSLEQGPKIF.

V is TRBV19 and J is TRBJ2-2; D is unresolved. There are 15 residues in the CDR3. CDR1 is LNHDA and CDR2 is SQIVND in the germline V gene (reference sequence). V lost 2 bases, J lost 2 bases, and 9 bases lay in between. CDR3 sequence reads: CASSISDLNTGELFF. The CDR3 DNA reads TGTGCCAGTAGTATATCCGACTTAAACACCGGGGAGCTGTTTTTT.

The chain is built from TRBV10-2 and TRBJ2-3; 9 bases are a match to TRBD2. Germline lookup yields CDR1 WSHSY and CDR2 SAAADI. The CDR3 is made up of 17 amino acids. V lost 0 bases and J lost 1; bases outside the gene matches: 5. CDR3 coding DNA: TGCGCCAGCAGTGAGTCGACGTTAGCGGGGGGCACAGATACGCAGTATTTT. Translated: CASSESTLAGGTDTQYF.

The chain has TRBV3-1 (or the pseudogene TRBV3-2) and TRBJ1-5, with a tentative D call TRBD1 (6 bases). V dropped 3 bases and J dropped 0 bases, with 12 bases sitting between them. Germline assignment: CDR1 LGHDT and CDR2 YNNKEL (reference sequence). The CDR3 is 16 residues long. In DNA form, the CDR3 reads TGTGCCAGCAGCCAGACAGGTACCTATAGCAATCAGCCCCAGCATTTT. Amino acids: CASSQTGTYSNQPQHF.

This clone was recorded only once. The chain links TRBV24-1 to TRBJ2-1, with 7 bases lining up with TRBD2. The V gene end was trimmed by 1 base and the J gene end by 6 bases; junction bases not matched to a gene: 8. The CDR3 is 16 amino acids. CDR1 and CDR2 from the germline V gene are KGHDR and SFDVKD. In DNA form, the CDR3 reads TGTGCCACCAGTGATTTAAGAGGGAGGGCCGGCAATGAGCAGTTCTTC. This codes for CATSDLRGRAGNEQFF.

The gene calls are TRBV19 and TRBJ2-1; possibly TRBD1 for D (6 bases). This CDR3 is 18 amino acids long. Germline CDR1 reads LNHDA; CDR2 reads SQIVND (reference sequence). Between the trimmed V and J ends, which lost 5 bases and 5 bases, there was a span of 25 bases. The DNA of the CDR3 is TGTGCCAGTAGTTTAACCCCCCCAGGGGCCTTTAATAACAATGAGCAGTTCTTC. Protein sequence: CASSLTPPGAFNNNEQFF. The variable domain in full, completed from reference TRBV19 and TRBJ2-1, reads DGGITQSPKYLFRKEGQNVTLSCEQNLNHDAMYWYRQDPGQGLRLIYYSQIVNDFQKGDIAEGYSVSREKKESFPLTVTSAQKNPTAFYLCASSLTPPGAFNNNEQFFGPGTRLTVL.

The V and J genes are TRBV27 and TRBJ2-3; TRBD2 matches 11 bases. The CDR3 spans 16 residues. V trimming: 5 bases; J trimming: 2 bases; junction bases outside the gene matches: 6. Looked up from germline, CDR1 is MNHEY and CDR2 is SMNVEV (reference sequence). The CDR3 DNA follows: TGTGCCAGCAGTAGCCCGGGACTAGCGGCCACAGATACGCAGTATTTT. Translated: CASSSPGLAATDTQYF.

The chain has TRBV28 and TRBJ1-1, with D maybe TRBD1 (6 bases). The V and J ends lost 4 bases and 8 bases respectively, with 20 bases between them. This CDR3 region has 15 residues. Germline V gene sequence: CDR1 MDHEN, CDR2 SYDVKM. The CDR3 DNA reads as TGTGCCAGCAGTTCCCCAGGGGCCGGGCCTAACGAAGCTTTCTTT. Translated, it gives CASSSPGAGPNEAFF.

This rearrangement joins TRBV19 to TRBJ2-7; 15 nucleotides align to TRBD2. V trimming: 5 bases; J trimming: 4 bases; junction bases outside the gene matches: 6. The germline CDR1 and CDR2 sequences are LNHDA and SQIVND (reference sequence). This CDR3 has 16 residues. The CDR3 loop is CASSVGLAGGQYEQYF. CDR3 coding DNA: TGTGCCAGTAGTGTGGGACTAGCGGGAGGCCAGTACGAGCAGTACTTC.

The J gene is TRBJ2-2, the V gene TRBV4-3, with 7 bases lining up with TRBD1. V shed 0 bases and J 2 bases; nucleotides not matched to a gene: 12. From germline, CDR1 is LGHNA and CDR2 YSLEER. CDR3 size: 19 residues. The DNA of the CDR3 is TGCGCCAGCAGCCAAGAAGGAGAAGGGGGCGTACCAAACACCGGGGAGCTGTTTTTT. Amino acid sequence: CASSQEGEGGVPNTGELFF.

V usage is TRBV7-2 and J usage is TRBJ2-1, with TRBD2 matching 12 bases. Germline V gene sequence: CDR1 SGHTA, CDR2 FQGNSA. The CDR3 sequence is 18 residues long. The J segment lost 7 bases and the V segment lost 2 bases, leaving 12 bases of the junction unmatched. CDR3 sequence reads: CASSLYLAGGPGLNEQFF. CDR3 nucleotide sequence: TGTGCCAGCAGCTTATATCTAGCGGGAGGGCCAGGCCTGAATGAGCAGTTCTTC. Full variable domain (remainder filled in from reference TRBV7-2 and TRBJ2-1): GAGVSQSPSNKVTEKGKDVELRCDPISGHTALYWYRQSLGQGLEFLIYFQGNSAPDKSGLPSDRFSAERTGGSVSTLTIQRTQQEDSAVYLCASSLYLAGGPGLNEQFFGPGTRLTVL.

The V call is TRBV28, the J call TRBJ1-2, with 7 bases lining up with TRBD1. The CDR3 covers 13 residues. V dropped 8 bases and J dropped 4; count of bases not matched to a gene: 7. Germline CDR1 MDHEN, CDR2 SYDVKM. CDR3 DNA sequence: TGTGCCAGCGTACAGGGGTTTACCTATGGCTACACCTTC. Protein: CASVQGFTYGYTF.

This sequence joins TRBV24-1 and TRBJ2-7, with unresolved D. Germline assignment: CDR1 KGHDR and CDR2 SFDVKD. Trimming cost V 4 bases and J 7 bases, with 13 bases left between them. This CDR3 has 13 residues. CDR3 sequence: CATSERHRSEQYF. Here the CDR3 DNA reads TGTGCCACCAGTGAGCGACACCGCTCTGAGCAGTACTTC.

This rearrangement joins TRBV15 to TRBJ2-2; 10 nucleotides line up with TRBD1. Germline CDR1 reads LNHNV; CDR2 reads YYDKDF (reference sequence). With 2 bases clipped from V and 7 bases from J, the junction kept 10 bases outside the gene matches. The CDR3 is made up of 17 amino acids. CDR3 loop: CATSRPTGGDKNGELFF. Here the CDR3 DNA reads TGTGCCACCAGCAGACCGACAGGGGGCGACAAAAACGGGGAGCTGTTTTTT.

The genes are TRBV12-5 and TRBJ2-1; 9 bases agree with TRBD2. The J segment lost 9 bases and the V segment lost 0 bases, leaving 24 bases of the junction unmatched. This CDR3 contains 21 residues. Germline lookup yields CDR1 LGHNT and CDR2 FRNRAP. The CDR3 loop reads CASGLVFGLAGPNPSSGEQFF. CDR3 nucleotides: TGTGCTAGTGGTTTGGTATTTGGGCTAGCGGGGCCGAATCCTTCCAGTGGTGAGCAGTTCTTC. Filled out from reference TRBV12-5 and TRBJ2-1, the complete variable domain reads DARVTQTPRHKVTEMGQEVTMRCQPILGHNTVFWYRQTMMQGLELLAYFRNRAPLDDSGMPKDRFSAEMPDATLATLKIQPSEPRDSAVYFCASGLVFGLAGPNPSSGEQFFGPGTRLTVL.

J is TRBJ2-6 and V is TRBV6-5, with 7 bases that match TRBD1. The CDR3 runs to 15 residues. Germline V gives CDR1 MNHEY, CDR2 SVGAGI. J was trimmed by 0 bases and V by 10 bases; bases with no gene match: 6. CDR3 in amino acids: CAITTGNSGANVLTF. DNA of the CDR3: TGTGCCATCACGACAGGGAACTCTGGGGCCAACGTCCTGACTTTC.